What follows are 5 T cell receptor beta chains derived from one specimen sequenced in a study of blood T cell repertoires in COVID-19. Sequenced by immunoSEQ multiplex PCR; TCRdb stores in-frame clones only, minus some. The repertoire holds about 41,000 clones, nearly 90% seen once, with 4.3% in the top ten. The sample comprised peripheral blood. Every receptor here comes from a man in his 60s with acute or convalescent COVID-19.

V and J are TRBV12-3 or TRBV12-4 and TRBJ1-1; D unclear. The V gene lost 6 bases and the J gene lost 6 bases, with 8 bases spanning the gap. The CDR3 contains 11 residues. The CDR3 sequence: CASSRGSEAFF. The CDR3 region has the DNA TGTGCCAGCAGCCGGGGTTCTGAAGCTTTCTTT.

This clone was observed a single time. The conserved phenylalanine or tryptophan normally closing the CDR3 is absent here, so this likely arose from a read error. It is unclear where the CDR3 begins or ends on the DNA, so no DNA is shown, and the CDR3 is as TCRdb lists it. This chain uses TRBV5-8 with TRBJ1-1. CDR1 SGHTS and CDR2 YDEGEE come from the germline V gene. Termini included, the CDR3 measures 14 amino acids. The CDR3 sequence: CASSLGGGDRFTSG.

The genes are TRBV7-2 and TRBJ1-3, with TRBD1 matching over 7 bases. Germline CDR1 and CDR2: SGHTA and FQGNSA. V shed 1 base, J shed 0 bases, and the junction held 9 bases outside the gene matches. The length of the CDR3 is 18 residues. The CDR3: CASSLEYPGQSSGNTIYF. CDR3 in DNA: TGTGCCAGCAGCTTAGAGTACCCGGGACAGAGCTCTGGAAACACCATATATTTT.

As concerns this clone: The junction differs from germline at one of its ends, possibly a read error. This chain links TRBV24-1 with TRBJ2-3; 7 positions match TRBD1. The CDR3 consists of 16 residues. Germline loops: CDR1 KGHDR, CDR2 SFDVKD. CDR3 sequence reads: CATSDLQGDSTDTQYF. CDR3 DNA sequence: TGTGCCACCAGTGATTTGCAGGGGGACAGCACTGATACGCAGTATTTT.

The chain combines TRBV7-8 with TRBJ1-4; D possibly corresponds to TRBD1 (6 bases). The germline V and J ends were trimmed by 4 bases and 6 bases, with 18 bases remaining between them. Germline-derived CDR1 and CDR2 are SGHVS and FQNEAQ. There are 16 residues in the CDR3. Here the CDR3 DNA reads TGTGCCAGCAGCTATTACAGGGTACAGATGGATGAAAAACTGTTTTTT. Its protein product is CASSYYRVQMDEKLFF.